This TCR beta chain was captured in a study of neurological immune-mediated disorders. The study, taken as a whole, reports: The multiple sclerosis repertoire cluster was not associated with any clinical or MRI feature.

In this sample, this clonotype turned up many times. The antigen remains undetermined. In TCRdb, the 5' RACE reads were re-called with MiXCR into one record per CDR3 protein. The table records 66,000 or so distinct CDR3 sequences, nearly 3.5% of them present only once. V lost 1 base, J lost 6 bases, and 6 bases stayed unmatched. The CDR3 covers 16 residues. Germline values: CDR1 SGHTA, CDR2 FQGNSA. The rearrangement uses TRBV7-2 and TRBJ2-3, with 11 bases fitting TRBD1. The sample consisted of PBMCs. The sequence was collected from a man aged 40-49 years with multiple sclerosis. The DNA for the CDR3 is TGTGCCAGCAGCTTAGTAGGACAGGGGGCTTGGGATACGCAGTATTTT. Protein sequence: CASSLVGQGAWDTQYF.